This T cell receptor (beta chain) was documented in a study of tumor-infiltrating lymphocytes in primary liver carcinoma. Study context: Patients were both men and women, whose ages ran from 30 to 69 years. Broader study findings: Tumor region pairs overlapped more than did tumor-adjacent and tumor-blood pairs.

Unsorted bulk tissue of roughly 19-30 mg yielded co-extracted RNA and DNA. Surgical resection served as treatment for the primary liver carcinoma of these patients. The investigators made TCR beta cDNA from approximately 0.5 ug total RNA, using a constant-region primer. Construction of TCR beta libraries relied on three successive nested multiplex PCR rounds employing slightly modified ARM-PCR. The study ran its first two PCR rounds for roughly 9 cycles each, using TRBV1-TRBV30 forward primers and a C-beta reverse primer. TCRdb passed the multiplex PCR reads through MiXCR, listing each CDR3 protein once. The sample includes 90,000 to 150,000 distinct CDR3 sequences, around two thirds of them seen just once. A word on this clonotype: As yet, its antigen is unknown. Sequence at one end of the junction differs from germline and may be a read error.

In germline, CDR1 is SQVTM, CDR2 ANQGSEA. This CDR3 region has 14 residues. The rearrangement joins TRBV29-1 to TRBJ2-2; D perhaps matches TRBD1 (6 bases). Material: liver tumor tissue from sampling region 1. Noted subset: tumor region T1, superior pole. The source is a woman in her sixties with primary liver carcinoma and hepatitis B virus infection. The CDR3 here is CSTERRGKTGELFF. The DNA of the CDR3 is TGCAGCACCGAACGAAGGGGGAAGACCGGGGAACTGTTTTTT.